This T cell receptor beta chain derives from a study of T cells after yellow fever vaccination. At least ten counts were recorded for this clonotype. Antigen specificity is unknown. Via MiXCR, TCRdb re-called the 5' RACE reads, giving one row per CDR3 protein. The sample includes about 260,000 distinct CDR3 sequences, approximately 3.6% of them seen just once. The study, taken as a whole, reports: Any FACS-sorted repertoire could hold abundant clonotypes that contaminate it from the bulk population. Clones that expanded after primary vaccination mostly reappeared after the booster (roughly 95% CD4, 70% to 90% CD8).

Between the trimmed V and J ends, which lost 1 base and 7 bases, there was a span of 4 bases. Germline V lookup: CDR1 LGHNA, CDR2 YNFKEQ. The CDR3 spans 11 residues. The source of this sequence is a young man who received the YFV17D yellow fever vaccine. The chain is built from TRBV4-2 and TRBJ1-1; D is uncertain. This sample comprised PBMCs, obtained 15 days after the yellow fever booster vaccination. DNA for the CDR3: TGTGCCAGCAGCCAAGGTCGTGAAGCTTTCTTT. Its protein product is CASSQGREAFF.